The present entry profiles one TCR beta chain with its context. No cognate antigen has been identified for it. Base qualities are missing; no much larger clone stands one base away. Donors formed part of the validation cohort, which comprised 95 to 150 subjects and was distinct from the first cohort of 666 subjects. V is cut back by 3 bases and J by 2 bases, with 8 bases in the junction unmatched. The germline V gene (reference sequence) supplies CDR1 SEHNR and CDR2 FQNEAQ. Including the terminal cysteine and phenylalanine, the CDR3 comprises 16 residues. Of the read, only the CDR3 DNA is kept; its 48 bases are in frame from base 1. The data derive from a study of cytomegalovirus exposure and HLA in healthy donors (dated by TCRdb to the late 2010s). Looking at the study overall: A later analysis indicated that the roughly 120 validation repertoires were generated on the platform also employed for the 700 or so repertoires of the first cohort. The study aimed to test whether cataloging public T cell receptors could reveal signatures of past pathogen exposure. In addition to the first cohort of hundreds of subjects, a separate validation cohort of approximately 130 different subjects was used. High-throughput TCR immunosequencing, statistical association of individual TCRs with disease status, and machine learning were combined to predict cytomegalovirus infection status. What the research found in general, with its limitations: All 130 or so repertoires were used to score co-occurrence in the validation cohort in a later analysis, because that analysis had no HLA typing for the cohort. In a later analysis, TCRs clustered in the first cohort were found to also tend to co-occur in the approximately 120 validation repertoires, with approximately 93% of cluster scores above 0. The classifier was reported to diagnose cytomegalovirus status with high specificity and sensitivity in both the original cohort and the validation cohort. Three of the identified cytomegalovirus-associated TCR beta chains were confirmed in vitro to be specific for cytomegalovirus antigens. The authors suggested that the approach could potentially be generalized to other disease states and immunological phenotypes. The study listed 164 TCR beta chains as associated with cytomegalovirus. Across donors, most TCR sequences were observed very rarely, whereas some public TCRs were present in many individuals.

The protocol used for the library was the immunoSEQ multiplex PCR assay. The original methods were these. A statistical classification framework was built for diagnosing cytomegalovirus status from the catalog of TCR beta chain sequences. TCRdb carries this immuneACCESS record with in-frame sequences only. Its versions omit some clonotypes, under half of them owing to an unresolved V gene in the studies checked, with the rest unexplained. The DNA was the basis for D and trimming; V, J and clone size are from that table. The sample records tens of thousands of clones, about nine tenths of which are singletons. The ten most abundant clones make up roughly 2.1% of the sample.

This sequence originates from a man aged 25-40 years in good health and CMV-seronegative. The sequenced material came from PBMCs. The chain joins TRBV7-9 to TRBJ2-7; TRBD1 agrees with 9 junctional bases. CDR3 reads: CASSFSRTGATYEQYF. The sequenced DNA is TGTGCCAGCAGCTTTTCCCGGACAGGGGCGACCTACGAGCAGTACTTC.